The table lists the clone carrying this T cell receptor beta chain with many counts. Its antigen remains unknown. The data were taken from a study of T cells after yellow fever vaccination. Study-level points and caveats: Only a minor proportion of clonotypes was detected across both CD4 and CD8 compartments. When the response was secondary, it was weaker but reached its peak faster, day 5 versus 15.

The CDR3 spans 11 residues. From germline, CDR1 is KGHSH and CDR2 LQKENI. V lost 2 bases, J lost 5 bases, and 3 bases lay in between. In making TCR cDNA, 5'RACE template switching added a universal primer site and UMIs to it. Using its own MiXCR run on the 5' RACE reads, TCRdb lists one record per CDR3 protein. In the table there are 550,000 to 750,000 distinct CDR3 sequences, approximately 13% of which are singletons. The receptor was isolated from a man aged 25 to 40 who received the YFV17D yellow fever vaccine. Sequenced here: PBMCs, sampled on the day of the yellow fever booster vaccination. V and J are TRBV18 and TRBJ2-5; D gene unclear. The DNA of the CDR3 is TGTGCCAGCTCACCAATGGAGACCCAGTACTTC. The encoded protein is CASSPMETQYF.